This entry lists 27 T cell receptor beta chains sequenced from one sample in a study of T-cell memory formation after mild COVID-19. TCRdb recomputed calls from the 5' RACE reads with MiXCR, one row per CDR3 protein. The sample carries 550,000 to 650,000 distinct CDR3 sequences, around a sixth recorded once. The sample consisted of PBMCs or a T cell subset sorted from them (not recorded which). Source of these receptors: an adult woman who had mild COVID-19 (a few samples of this study predate the infection). Cell type and time point are not known.

This sequence joins TRBV20-1 and TRBJ2-5; D is tentatively TRBD1 or TRBD2 (5 bases each). Germline V lookup: CDR1 DFQATT, CDR2 SNEGSKA (reference sequence). Trimming stripped 5 bases from V and 3 bases from J, with 13 bases between. The CDR3 covers 13 residues. The chain's CDR3 is CSARLGTEETQYF. The DNA of the CDR3 is TGCAGTGCTCGGTTGGGGACCGAAGAGACCCAGTACTTC.

The gene calls are TRBV5-1 and TRBJ1-3; D call uncertain. This CDR3 contains 14 residues. V was trimmed by 0 bases and J by 4 bases, leaving 8 bases between them. The V gene's germline CDR1 is SGHRS and CDR2 YFSETQ. CDR3: CASSLGATGNTIYF. The DNA for the CDR3 is TGCGCCAGCAGCTTGGGGGCTACAGGAAACACCATATATTTT.

V and J are TRBV7-8 and TRBJ2-2; D unclear. The CDR3 length is 18 residues. Trimming removed 3 bases at V and 6 bases at J, with 23 bases between. Per the germline V gene, CDR1 is SGHVS and CDR2 is FQNEAQ. The CDR3 here is CASSFKGSSFVVAGELFF. The CDR3 DNA reads TGTGCCAGCAGCTTTAAAGGATCGAGTTTTGTTGTGGCCGGGGAGCTGTTTTTT.

Here the CDR3 reads CSARGRDSYEQYF. The CDR3 region has the DNA TGCAGTGCTAGGGGCAGGGACTCCTACGAGCAGTACTTC. This sequence joins TRBV20-1 and TRBJ2-7; perhaps TRBD1 as D (5 bases). CDR3 length: 13 amino acids. V shed 3 bases and J shed 0 bases, with 9 bases lying between them. Germline V gives CDR1 DFQATT, CDR2 SNEGSKA (reference sequence).

V is TRBV12-3 or TRBV12-4 and J is TRBJ2-5, with TRBD2 identical over 15 bases. V shed 3 bases, J shed 3 bases, and the junction held 2 bases outside the gene matches. The CDR3 length is 16 residues. DNA of the CDR3: TGTGCCAGCAGTTTGGGACTAGCGGGGGGCAAAGAGACCCAGTACTTC. As protein: CASSLGLAGGKETQYF.

This sequence joins TRBV27 and TRBJ2-3; no reliable D call. V was cut by 5 bases and J by 2 bases, with 11 bases left in between. This CDR3 has 14 amino acids. Per the germline V gene, CDR1 is MNHEY and CDR2 is SMNVEV (reference sequence). CDR3 residues: CASSPSAVTDTQYF. The CDR3 DNA follows: TGTGCCAGCAGTCCGTCAGCAGTCACAGATACGCAGTATTTT.

The V and J genes are TRBV24-1 and TRBJ2-3; perhaps D is TRBD1 or TRBD2 (5 bases each). In germline, CDR1 is KGHDR, CDR2 SFDVKD. This CDR3 contains 14 residues. V lost 5 bases, J lost 2 bases, and 10 bases lay in between. The CDR3 region has the DNA TGTGCCACCAGTGGTCGAGGGGCCACAGATACGCAGTATTTT. It specifies CATSGRGATDTQYF.

This clonotype has a handful of counts. V usage is TRBV20-1 and J usage is TRBJ2-3; tentatively, D is TRBD1 or TRBD2 (6 bases each). CDR1 and CDR2 from the germline V gene are DFQATT and SNEGSKA (reference sequence). With 0 bases removed from V and 0 bases from J, the gap between germline ends came to 16 bases. This CDR3 is 17 amino acids long. CDR3 DNA sequence: TGCAGTGCTAGAGATAATGGGGGGCGAACTAGCACAGATACGCAGTATTTT. It encodes CSARDNGGRTSTDTQYF.

This clonotype was picked up a small number of times. The chain employs TRBV3-1 and TRBJ2-2; D gene uncertain. CDR3 size: 14 residues. The V end lost 1 base, the J end lost 4 bases, and 7 bases lay between the germline ends. Germline lookup yields CDR1 LGHDT and CDR2 YNNKEL (reference sequence). The CDR3 region is CASSQAWGTGELFF. The CDR3 DNA follows: TGTGCCAGCAGCCAAGCGTGGGGCACCGGGGAGCTGTTTTTT.

This clonotype occurred a few times. V is TRBV24-1 and J is TRBJ1-6, with TRBD1 matching over 9 bases. The V gene end was trimmed by 4 bases and the J gene end by 7 bases; junction bases not matched to a gene: 7. Germline V gene lookup returns CDR1 KGHDR and CDR2 SFDVKD. This CDR3 has 16 amino acids. The CDR3 reads CATSDQDRGENSPLHF. The CDR3 region has the DNA TGTGCCACCAGTGACCAGGACAGGGGTGAAAATTCACCCCTCCACTTT.

In this sample, this clonotype turned up a few times. The rearrangement links TRBV6-6 to TRBJ1-5; D is undetermined. V dropped 5 bases and J dropped 6 bases, with 14 bases sitting between them. The CDR3 runs to 14 residues. Germline CDR1 and CDR2: MNHNY and SVGAGI (reference sequence). Here the CDR3 reads CASSPSVGGQPQHF. The CDR3 DNA follows: TGTGCCAGCAGTCCCTCGGTGGGCGGTCAGCCCCAGCATTTT.

The rearrangement joins TRBV14 to TRBJ1-6; no firm D call. Deletions cut 2 bases from V and 6 bases from J, with 8 bases between. Germline V gene lookup returns CDR1 SGHDN and CDR2 FVKESK. The CDR3 length is 14 residues. The CDR3 here is CASSQTQVNSPLHF. The CDR3 coding sequence is TGTGCCAGCAGCCAAACACAAGTTAATTCACCCCTCCACTTT. The variable domain in full, completed from reference TRBV14 and TRBJ1-6, reads EAGVTQFPSHSVIEKGQTVTLRCDPISGHDNLYWYRRVMGKEIKFLLHFVKESKQDESGMPNNRFLAERTGGTYSTLKVQPAELEDSGVYFCASSQTQVNSPLHFGNGTRLTVT.

In this sample, this clonotype turned up a few times. The V call is TRBV12-3 or TRBV12-4, the J call TRBJ1-4; the D gene is possibly TRBD1 (5 bases). The CDR3 is 14 amino acids. V was trimmed by 7 bases and J by 7 bases, leaving 16 bases between them. CDR3 sequence reads: CASNFVGRGEKLFF. CDR3 nucleotide sequence: TGTGCCAGCAATTTTGTGGGGCGAGGTGAAAAACTGTTTTTT.

The V call is TRBV20-1, the J call TRBJ1-1, with 7 bases aligning to TRBD1. The junction had 17 bases not matched to a gene; V was cut back by 5 bases and J by 5 bases. The CDR3 is made up of 16 amino acids. The V gene's germline CDR1 is DFQATT and CDR2 SNEGSKA (reference sequence). The CDR3, as DNA: TGCAGTGCTGGGTCTTCCCTGACAGGGTGGGAGACTGAAGCTTTCTTT. Translated, it gives CSAGSSLTGWETEAFF.

This clonotype was seen more than once but under ten times. The rearrangement links TRBV18 to TRBJ2-5; 9 positions match TRBD1. Losses at the gene ends were 5 bases for V and 4 bases for J; bases not matched to a gene: 11. This CDR3 is built from 16 residues. Per germline, CDR1 KGHSH and CDR2 LQKENI. In nucleotides, the CDR3 is TGTGCCAGCTCATCTACCCGGGACAGGGAGGTAGAGACCCAGTACTTC. Amino acid sequence: CASSSTRDREVETQYF.

V is TRBV9 and J is TRBJ2-3, with 12 positions matching TRBD2. The CDR3 runs to 17 residues. Per the germline V gene, CDR1 is SGDLS and CDR2 is YYNGEE. V was clipped by 4 bases and J by 4 bases; unmatched bases: 10. The CDR3 is CASSPHMTSGGPDTQYF. DNA of the CDR3: TGTGCCAGCAGCCCTCACATGACTAGCGGGGGACCAGATACGCAGTATTTT.

The chain employs TRBV5-1 and TRBJ1-4; tentative D call: TRBD1 (5 bases). Germline CDR1 and CDR2: SGHRS and YFSETQ. Trimming pared 0 bases from V and 9 bases from J, leaving 24 bases between. The CDR3 is 18 amino acids. The CDR3 sequence is CASSLVGGGSVKFQKLFF. CDR3 bases: TGCGCCAGCAGCTTGGTCGGCGGGGGATCGGTAAAATTTCAAAAACTGTTTTTT.

The chain links TRBV6-1 to TRBJ1-1, with D unclear. In germline, CDR1 is MNHNS, CDR2 SASEGT. The CDR3 sequence is 13 residues long. Trimming removed 6 bases at V and 0 bases at J, with 8 bases between. This chain's CDR3 is CASRDGLNTEAFF. As DNA, the CDR3 is TGTGCCAGCAGGGACGGACTGAACACTGAAGCTTTCTTT.

This sequence joins TRBV18 and TRBJ2-2; 8 nucleotides line up with TRBD1. CDR1 and CDR2 from the germline V gene are KGHSH and LQKENI. V trimming: 2 bases; J trimming: 6 bases; junction bases outside the gene matches: 5. The CDR3 loop spans 15 amino acids. CDR3 sequence reads: CASSPSQGASGELFF. The CDR3 nucleotides read TGTGCCAGCTCACCATCGCAGGGGGCGTCCGGGGAGCTGTTTTTT.

The V gene is TRBV5-6, the J gene TRBJ2-7; D unresolved. The germline V and J ends were trimmed by 4 bases and 0 bases, with 14 bases remaining between them. This CDR3 has 15 residues. CDR1 is SGHDT and CDR2 is YYEEEE in the germline V gene. The CDR3: CASSLEAHYSYEQYF. Written as DNA, the CDR3 is TGTGCCAGCAGCCTAGAGGCCCATTACTCCTACGAGCAGTACTTC.

This clonotype was picked up a small number of times. This chain connects TRBV6-2 or TRBV6-3 to TRBJ1-1, with TRBD1 matching 9 bases. Trimming removed 0 bases from V and 10 bases from J; junction bases left unmatched: 9. The germline V gene encodes CDR1 MNHEY and CDR2 SVGEGT. The CDR3 is 15 amino acids. The DNA of the CDR3 is TGTGCCAGCAGTTACTCCGGACAGGGGCGTTCCGGAGCTTTCTTT. This codes for CASSYSGQGRSGAFF.

In its sample, this clonotype was seen a few times. The V gene is TRBV3-1, the J gene TRBJ1-2; tentative D call: TRBD1 (6 bases). The V end was cut by 0 bases, the J end by 3 bases, with 11 bases between. This CDR3 contains 15 residues. The germline CDR1 and CDR2 sequences are LGHDT and YNNKEL (reference sequence). The CDR3 DNA is TGTGCCAGCAGCCAAGATATAACAGGGCACTATGGCTACACCTTC. It codes for CASSQDITGHYGYTF.

This clonotype has a handful of counts. The V call is TRBV6-1, the J call TRBJ2-3, with 11 bases that match TRBD2. This CDR3 has 15 residues. The J segment lost 5 bases and the V segment lost 0 bases, leaving 1 base of the junction unmatched. In germline, CDR1 is MNHNS, CDR2 SASEGT. CDR3 protein: CASSEASGGVDTQYF. The CDR3 region has the DNA TGTGCCAGCAGTGAAGCTAGCGGGGGGGTAGATACGCAGTATTTT.

The genes are TRBV19 and TRBJ1-1; D possibly corresponds to TRBD1 (6 bases). CDR3 length: 14 residues. Trimming took off 5 bases at V and 0 bases at J, with 10 bases between the two ends. The germline V gene has CDR1 LNHDA and CDR2 SQIVND (reference sequence). CDR3 loop: CASSHRELNTEAFF. CDR3 coding DNA: TGTGCCAGTAGTCACAGGGAATTGAACACTGAAGCTTTCTTT.

The chain employs TRBV7-9 and TRBJ2-1; the match to TRBD2 covers 7 bases. V shed 5 bases and J 4 bases; nucleotides not matched to a gene: 5. CDR1 and CDR2 from the germline V gene are SEHNR and FQNEAQ (reference sequence). The CDR3 runs to 14 residues. CDR3 region: CASSLVGLYNEQFF. CDR3 in DNA: TGTGCCAGCAGCCTAGTGGGACTATACAATGAGCAGTTCTTC.

This clonotype was counted a few times. The chain has TRBV28 and TRBJ2-1; no clear D gene. The germline V gene has CDR1 MDHEN and CDR2 SYDVKM. Trimming left V 2 bases short and J 0 bases short, with 11 bases between. The CDR3 has 16 amino acids. CDR3 sequence reads: CASSLVSLSSYNEQFF. CDR3 in DNA: TGTGCCAGCAGTTTAGTTAGCCTTAGCTCCTACAATGAGCAGTTCTTC.

V is TRBV18 and J is TRBJ2-3; D ambiguous. CDR1 and CDR2 (germline): KGHSH, LQKENI. Deletions cut 0 bases from V and 2 bases from J, with 12 bases between. The CDR3 contains 16 residues. DNA of the CDR3: TGTGCCAGCTCACCACCGATGATGTATGCCACAGATACGCAGTATTTT. Its protein product is CASSPPMMYATDTQYF.